This entry lists 17 T cell receptor beta chains sequenced from one sample in a study of T cells after yellow fever vaccination (dated by TCRdb to the late 2010s). This specimen's treatment or condition label, per the study, means: live attenuated yellow fever vaccine strain. The library was built by means of 5' RACE. Sequencing was performed on an Illumina HiSeq 2500. Using fastp trimming at Q25 and MiXCR clonotype assembly, TCRdb reanalyzed the public sequencing data and kept in-frame beta chains. Every distinct CDR3 protein forms one entry, paired with its most common genes and DNA. The sample table records about 580,000 distinct CDR3 sequences; less than 20% of these occur just once. 15% to 20% of the sample belongs to the ten largest clones. Here the sequenced sample was PBMCs, taken roughly 5 days after the first yellow fever vaccination. Receptors were obtained from a man younger than 30 who received the YFV17D yellow fever vaccine.

Comments on this clonotype: It is likely a read error, because the conserved phenylalanine at the end of the CDR3 is missing. The genes are TRBV20-1 and TRBJ2-3, with D perhaps given as TRBD1 or TRBD2 (6 bases each). The germline V gene encodes CDR1 DFQATT and CDR2 SNEGSKA (reference sequence). Trimming took off 2 bases at V and 0 bases at J, with 9 bases between the two ends. This CDR3 is 14 amino acids long. This CDR3 reads CSARRGDSTDTQYS. The CDR3 region has the DNA TGCAGTGCTAGAAGGGGGGATAGCACAGATACGCAGTATTCT.

This clonotype was counted a few times. J is TRBJ2-3 and V is TRBV7-2, with 9 nucleotides matching TRBD2. The germline V gene has CDR1 SGHTA and CDR2 FQGNSA. Unmatched junction bases numbered 9, after V lost 8 bases and J lost 6 bases. This CDR3 is 14 amino acids long. The CDR3: CASLAGGAADTQYF. For the CDR3, the DNA is TGTGCCAGCCTCGCGGGGGGGGCGGCTGATACGCAGTATTTT.

The chain joins TRBV6-5 to TRBJ2-5; TRBD1 aligns across 7 bases. Germline V gene sequence: CDR1 MNHEY, CDR2 SVGAGI. CDR3 length: 18 residues. After removal of 2 bases from V and 4 bases from J, the junction contained 16 bases not matched to a gene. In DNA, the CDR3 is TGTGCCAGCAGTTACGACGAGGAATCCGGGACAGCGTTAGAGACCCAGTACTTC. Its protein is CASSYDEESGTALETQYF.

V gene TRBV9 combines with J gene TRBJ2-4; D not resolved. The CDR3 has 13 amino acids. Germline V gene data show CDR1 as SGDLS and CDR2 as YYNGEE. Trimming cost V 0 bases and J 8 bases, with 9 bases left between them. The CDR3 region is CASSVAGVDIQYF. CDR3 coding DNA: TGTGCCAGCAGCGTAGCGGGCGTGGACATTCAGTACTTC.

The chain links TRBV6-6 to TRBJ1-2; D remains unclear. The CDR3 loop spans 13 amino acids. Between the trimmed V and J ends, which lost 11 bases and 0 bases, there was a span of 13 bases. Germline assignment: CDR1 MNHNY and CDR2 SVGAGI (reference sequence). The CDR3 nucleotides are TGTGCCGGGAAAAGGCCTCCTAACTATGGCTACACCTTC. It codes for CAGKRPPNYGYTF.

In this sample, this clonotype turned up a few times. The chain uses TRBV5-1 and TRBJ1-1, with no clear D. Trimming removed 4 bases from V and 0 bases from J, with 10 bases in between. Per the germline V gene, CDR1 is SGHRS and CDR2 is YFSETQ. The CDR3 runs 14 residues. The CDR3 nucleotides are TGCGCCAGCAGCCCCCTAAGCATGAACACTGAAGCTTTCTTT. Translated: CASSPLSMNTEAFF.

This chain links TRBV9 with TRBJ1-6; D is unclear. The ends were cut back, 7 bases at V and 7 bases at J, with 12 bases in the middle. The V gene's germline CDR1 is SGDLS and CDR2 YYNGEE. This CDR3 has 13 amino acids. The CDR3 nucleotides are TGTGCCAGCGCCCCGGGGTCCAATTCACCCCTCCACTTT. Its protein product is CASAPGSNSPLHF.

This clonotype has just a few counts. V is TRBV14 and J is TRBJ2-3, with 10 bases lining up with TRBD2. CDR1 and CDR2 (germline): SGHDN, FVKESK. J gave up 0 bases and V 4 bases, and 4 bases lay outside the gene matches. The CDR3 runs 16 residues. Here the CDR3 reads CASSPVAGGSTDTQYF. The CDR3 nucleotides are TGTGCCAGCAGCCCCGTAGCGGGGGGTAGCACAGATACGCAGTATTTT.

The gene calls are TRBV7-6 and TRBJ1-2; possible D gene TRBD1, 5 bases. V dropped 5 bases and J dropped 4 bases, with 14 bases sitting between them. Germline CDR1 reads SGHVS; CDR2 reads FNYEAQ. This CDR3 contains 14 residues. CDR3 coding DNA: TGTGCCAGCAGCCCAGCTGGGGGAGGCTATGGCTACACCTTC. As protein: CASSPAGGGYGYTF.

This clonotype was counted ten times or more. The chain uses TRBV15 and TRBJ1-4, with 7 bases fitting TRBD1. J gave up 7 bases and V 5 bases, and 4 bases lay outside the gene matches. This CDR3 comprises 13 residues. Germline V CDR1 and CDR2: LNHNV, YYDKDF (reference sequence). The CDR3 reads CATSDRVTEKLFF. CDR3 in DNA: TGTGCCACCAGCGACAGGGTGACTGAAAAACTGTTTTTT. The variable domain in full, with the rest retrieved from reference TRBV15 and TRBJ1-4, is DAMVIQNPRYQVTQFGKPVTLSCSQTLNHNVMYWYQQKSSQAPKLLFHYYDKDFNNEADTPDNFQSRRPNTSFCFLDIRSPGLGDTAMYLCATSDRVTEKLFFGSGTQLSVL.

This clonotype was counted a few times. The chain links TRBV3-1 to TRBJ1-6; D is uncertain. The CDR3 runs to 17 residues. The germline V gene encodes CDR1 LGHDT and CDR2 YNNKEL (reference sequence). Trimming removed 1 base from V and 2 bases from J, with 12 bases in between. This CDR3 reads CASSQAPAQAYNSPLHF. In DNA form, the CDR3 reads TGTGCCAGCAGCCAAGCCCCCGCGCAGGCCTATAATTCACCCCTCCACTTT.

As concerns this clonotype: A junction end diverges from the germline sequence, so it may reflect a read error. This chain links TRBV3-1 with TRBJ2-3; 7 positions match TRBD2. This CDR3 spans 15 amino acids. The V gene's germline CDR1 is LGHDT and CDR2 YNNKEL (reference sequence). CDR3 coding DNA: TGTGCCAGCTGCCAGAGAGCGGGGAACGGAGATACGCAGTATTTT. This sequence encodes CASCQRAGNGDTQYF.

The chain combines TRBV6-6 with TRBJ1-1, with D maybe TRBD1 (5 bases). The V and J ends lost 7 bases and 11 bases respectively, with 17 bases between them. From germline, CDR1 is MNHNY and CDR2 SVGAGI (reference sequence). The CDR3 is 12 amino acids. Written as DNA, the CDR3 is TGTGCCAGCAAAGGGGTCACTTCGAGGGCTTTCTTT. Its protein product is CASKGVTSRAFF.

This clonotype showed up many times. The chain is built from TRBV7-2 and TRBJ2-3; 10 bases fit TRBD1. Germline values: CDR1 SGHTA, CDR2 FQGNSA. The CDR3 totals 15 residues. The V gene end was trimmed by 1 base and the J gene end by 8 bases; junction bases not matched to a gene: 6. The CDR3 nucleotides read TGTGCCAGCAGCTTAGAAGGGACAGGGGCTCGTACGCAGTATTTT. It yields the protein CASSLEGTGARTQYF.

The chain couples TRBV12-3 or TRBV12-4 to TRBJ2-1; D may be TRBD1 (6 bases). The length of the CDR3 is 15 residues. The V end lost 7 bases, the J end lost 2 bases, and 15 bases lay between the germline ends. The CDR3 DNA sequence: TGTGCCAGCATTTCCGGGACAAGGACCTACAATGAGCAGTTCTTC. This encodes CASISGTRTYNEQFF.

The chain is built from TRBV7-3 and TRBJ1-2; TRBD1 matches 8 bases. CDR3 length: 15 residues. The junction had 6 bases not matched to a gene; V was cut back by 3 bases and J by 3 bases. The germline V gene encodes CDR1 SGHTA and CDR2 FQGTGA. The CDR3: CASSFGTGSDYGYTF. The CDR3 region has the DNA TGTGCCAGCAGCTTCGGGACAGGTTCGGACTATGGCTACACCTTC.

A few counts support this clonotype. The V call is TRBV6-9, the J call TRBJ1-5; D is undetermined. The germline gives CDR1 MNHGY, CDR2 SVAAGI. This CDR3 region has 14 residues. With 6 bases removed from V and 4 bases from J, the gap between germline ends came to 13 bases. For the CDR3, the DNA is TGTGCCAGCAGAGTTTGGGCAGATAATCAGCCCCAGCATTTT. Translated: CASRVWADNQPQHF.